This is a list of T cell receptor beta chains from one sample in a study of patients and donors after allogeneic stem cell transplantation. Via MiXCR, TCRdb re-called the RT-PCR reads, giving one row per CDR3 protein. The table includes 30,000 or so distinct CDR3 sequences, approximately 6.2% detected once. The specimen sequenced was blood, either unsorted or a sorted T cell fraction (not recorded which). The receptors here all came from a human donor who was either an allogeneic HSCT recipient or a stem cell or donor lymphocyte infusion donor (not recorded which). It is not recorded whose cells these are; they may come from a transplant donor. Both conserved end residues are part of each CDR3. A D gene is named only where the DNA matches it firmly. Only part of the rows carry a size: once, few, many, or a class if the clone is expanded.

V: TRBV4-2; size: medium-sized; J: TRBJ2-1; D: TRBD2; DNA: TGTGCCAGCAGCCATACCGGGACTAGAGCCTACAATGAGCAGTTCTTC; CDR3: CASSHTGTRAYNEQFF
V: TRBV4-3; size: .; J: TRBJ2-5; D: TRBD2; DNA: TGCGCCAGCAGCCGAGCGGGAGGGCCAGATGAGACCCAGTACTTC; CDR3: CASSRAGGPDETQYF
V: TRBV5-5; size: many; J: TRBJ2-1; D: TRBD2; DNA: TGTGCCAGCAGGCCGGGACTAGCGGCTGCTTCTCTCAATGAGCAGTTCTTC; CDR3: CASRPGLAAASLNEQFF
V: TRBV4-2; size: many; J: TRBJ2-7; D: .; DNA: TGTGCCAGCAGCCAGGGGGATTGGACTGGCTCCGAGCAGTACTTC; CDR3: CASSQGDWTGSEQYF
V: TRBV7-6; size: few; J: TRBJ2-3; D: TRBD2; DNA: TGTGCCAGCAGCTTAGCTGTTGCGGGAGTAACAGATACGCAGTATTTT; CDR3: CASSLAVAGVTDTQYF
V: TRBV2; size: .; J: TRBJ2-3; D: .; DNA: TGTGCCAGCAAGGTAGCGCCCCGCACAGATACGCAGTATTTT; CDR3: CASKVAPRTDTQYF
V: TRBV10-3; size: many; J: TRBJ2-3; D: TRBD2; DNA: TGTGCCACCAACATGATAGCGGGAGCAGATACGCAGTATTTT; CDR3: CATNMIAGADTQYF
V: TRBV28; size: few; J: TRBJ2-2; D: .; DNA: TGTGCCAGCAGTTCAGGGTTTGCCGTGGAGCTGTTTTTT; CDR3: CASSSGFAVELFF
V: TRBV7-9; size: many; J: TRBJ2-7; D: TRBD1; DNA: TGTGCCAGCAGCCTTCAGACAGGGAACTACGAGCAGTACTTC; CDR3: CASSLQTGNYEQYF
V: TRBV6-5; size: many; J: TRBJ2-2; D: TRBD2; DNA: TGTGCCAGCAGCACACCGGGACTAGGTACCGGGGAGCTGTTTTTT; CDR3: CASSTPGLGTGELFF
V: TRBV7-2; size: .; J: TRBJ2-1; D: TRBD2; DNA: TGTGCCAGCAGCTCCTCCCGACTAGCGGACAATGAGCAGTTCTTC; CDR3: CASSSSRLADNEQFF
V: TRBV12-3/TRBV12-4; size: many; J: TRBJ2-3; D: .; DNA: TGTGCCAGCAGTCCCGGGACTCTCTTGGATACGCAGTATTTT; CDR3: CASSPGTLLDTQYF
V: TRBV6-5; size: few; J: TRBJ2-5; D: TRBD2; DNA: TGTGCCAGCAGTTACTTGGGCGGGAGGGCCACAGAGACCCAGTACTTC; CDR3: CASSYLGGRATETQYF
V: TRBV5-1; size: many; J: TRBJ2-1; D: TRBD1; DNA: TGCGCCAGCAGCGTACCCACCACGGGACAGCGGTCCAATGAGCAGTTCTTC; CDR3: CASSVPTTGQRSNEQFF
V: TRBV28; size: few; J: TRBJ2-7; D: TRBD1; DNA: TGTGCCAGCAGTTACGGGACAGGCGGCACCTACGAGCAGTACTTC; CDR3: CASSYGTGGTYEQYF
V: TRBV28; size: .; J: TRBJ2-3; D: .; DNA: TGTGCCAGCAGCCCCCCGCGGGTCCTCACAGATACGCAGTATTTT; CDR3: CASSPPRVLTDTQYF
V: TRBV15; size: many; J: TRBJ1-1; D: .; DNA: TGTGCCACCAGCAGAGATCCAGGAGATGAAGCTTTCTTT; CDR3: CATSRDPGDEAFF
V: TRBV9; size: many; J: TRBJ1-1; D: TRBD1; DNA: TGTGCCAGCAGCGTAGGGCCGGGCAGGGGGGCCATGAACACTGAAGCTTTCTTT; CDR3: CASSVGPGRGAMNTEAFF
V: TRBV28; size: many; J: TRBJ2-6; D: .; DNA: TGTGCCAGCGGGGTTCCTGGGGCCAACGTCCTGACTTTC; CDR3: CASGVPGANVLTF
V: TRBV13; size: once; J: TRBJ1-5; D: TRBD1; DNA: TGTGCCATCAGCGAGACAGGACAGGGGGCTTCTAGCAATCAGCCCCAGCATTTT; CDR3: CAISETGQGASSNQPQHF
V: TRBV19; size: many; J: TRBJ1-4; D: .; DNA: TGTGCCAGCGGGATTTCAACTAATGAAAAACTGTTTTTT; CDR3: CASGISTNEKLFF
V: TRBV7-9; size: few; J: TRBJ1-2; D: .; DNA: TGTGCCAGCAGTCTCACAGAGAACTATGGCTACACCTTC; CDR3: CASSLTENYGYTF
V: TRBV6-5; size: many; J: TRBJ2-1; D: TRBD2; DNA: TGTGCCAGCAGTTACTCGAGCGGGGGGTACAATGAGCAGTTCTTC; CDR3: CASSYSSGGYNEQFF
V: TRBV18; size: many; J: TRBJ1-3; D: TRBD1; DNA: TGTGCCAGCTCAGTGGGACAGAACTCTGGAAACACCATATATTTT; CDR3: CASSVGQNSGNTIYF
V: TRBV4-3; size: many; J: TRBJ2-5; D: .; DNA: TGCGCCAGCAGCCAAGGACGGGACCACCAAGAGACCCAGTACTTC; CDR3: CASSQGRDHQETQYF
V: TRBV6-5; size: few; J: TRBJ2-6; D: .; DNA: TGTGCCAGCAGGCCATCTGGTTTAGGGGCCAACGTCCTGACTTTC; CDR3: CASRPSGLGANVLTF
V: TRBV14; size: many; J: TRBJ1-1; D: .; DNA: TGTGCCAGCAGCCAAGCCCGGGCCATGAACACTGAAGCTTTCTTT; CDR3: CASSQARAMNTEAFF
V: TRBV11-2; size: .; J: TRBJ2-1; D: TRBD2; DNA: TGTGCCAGCAGCCTGGGACTAGCGGGCCGTTTGGATAAGCAGTTCTTC; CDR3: CASSLGLAGRLDKQFF
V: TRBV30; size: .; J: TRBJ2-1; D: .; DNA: TGTGCCTGGAGTCCCCTCTCGGGTGAGCAGTTCTTC; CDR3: CAWSPLSGEQFF
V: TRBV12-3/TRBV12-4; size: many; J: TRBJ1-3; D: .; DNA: TGTGCCAGCAGTGACGGTCAGCTGGCCGCAGGGGGAAACACCATATATTTT; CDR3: CASSDGQLAAGGNTIYF
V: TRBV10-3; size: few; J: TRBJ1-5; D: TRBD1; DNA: TGTGCCATCAGTGCCAACAGGGGGCTTGGCAATCAGCCCCAGCATTTT; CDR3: CAISANRGLGNQPQHF
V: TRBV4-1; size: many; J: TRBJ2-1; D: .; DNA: TGCGCCAGCAGCCCGTTAACCAGCTCCTACAATGAGCAGTTCTTC; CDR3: CASSPLTSSYNEQFF
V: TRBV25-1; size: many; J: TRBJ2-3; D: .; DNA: TGTGCCAGCAGTGAATTGTCTACAGATACGCAGTATTTT; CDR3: CASSELSTDTQYF
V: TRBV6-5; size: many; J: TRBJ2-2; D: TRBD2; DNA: TGTGCCAGCAGTTACTCCCCCTCGTTAGCGGGAGGGCCCACCGGGGAGCTGTTTTTT; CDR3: CASSYSPSLAGGPTGELFF
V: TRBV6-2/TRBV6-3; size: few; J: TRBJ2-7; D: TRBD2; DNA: TGTGCCAGCAGTTTAGGACTAGCGGGAAGTTACGAGCAGTACTTC; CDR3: CASSLGLAGSYEQYF
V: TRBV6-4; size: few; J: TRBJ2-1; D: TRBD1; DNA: TGTGCCAGCAGCTCAGGGGGCGCATCTTACAATGAGCAGTTCTTC; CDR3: CASSSGGASYNEQFF
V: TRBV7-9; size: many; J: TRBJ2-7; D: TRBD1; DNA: TGTGCCAGCAGCTTCGCGGACAGGAGACTATACGAGCAGTACTTC; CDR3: CASSFADRRLYEQYF
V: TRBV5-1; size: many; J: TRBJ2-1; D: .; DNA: TGCGCCAGCAGCTTGTCGCTGAGCAATGAGCAGTTCTTC; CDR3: CASSLSLSNEQFF
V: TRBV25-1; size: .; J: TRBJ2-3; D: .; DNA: TGTGCCAGCAGTGAAGCCCCGGACTGGGCAGATACGCAGTATTTT; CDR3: CASSEAPDWADTQYF
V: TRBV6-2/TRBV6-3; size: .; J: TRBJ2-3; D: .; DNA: TGTGCCAGCAGCCGACCCACCTCGGGGCAGTATTTT; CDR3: CASSRPTSGQYF
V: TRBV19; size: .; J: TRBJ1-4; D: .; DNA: TGTGCCAGTAGTCAGCGTACAGGGATAGGTGCTAATGAAAAACTGTTTTTT; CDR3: CASSQRTGIGANEKLFF
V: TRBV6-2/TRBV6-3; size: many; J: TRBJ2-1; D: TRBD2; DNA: TGTGCCAGCAGTTACTGGCTAGCGGGAGCGGGTGGCAATGAGCAGTTCTTC; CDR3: CASSYWLAGAGGNEQFF
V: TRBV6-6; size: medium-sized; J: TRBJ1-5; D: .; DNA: TGTGCCAGCAGCGACAGGTCCAGCAATCAGCCCCAGCATTTT; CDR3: CASSDRSSNQPQHF
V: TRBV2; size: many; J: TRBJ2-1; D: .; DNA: TGTGCCAGCAGTGTTGCGCCAGACCTTGGGCAGTTCTTC; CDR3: CASSVAPDLGQFF
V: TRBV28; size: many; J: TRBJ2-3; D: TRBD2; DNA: TGTGCCAGCAGTTCCTCCTTAGCGGGATGGGCAGATACGCAGTATTTT; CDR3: CASSSSLAGWADTQYF